One sample yielded the 17 T cell receptor beta chains listed below, sequenced in a study of cytomegalovirus exposure and HLA in healthy donors listed by TCRdb under 2017. The library was obtained by the immunoSEQ multiplex PCR assay. The multiplex PCR relied on a mix of 60 forward primers for TCR Vbeta segments and 13 reverse primers for TCR Jbeta segments. Entries here come from immuneACCESS through TCRdb and include only in-frame sequences with V and J called. Some clones fail to appear in such tables; in the studies checked, an unresolved V gene covers under half of the shortfall, and the cause of the remainder is unknown. Within this sample are around 150,000 clones, with 82% of them counted one time only. The ten largest clones take up roughly 3.4% of the sample. Sequencing was carried out using PBMCs. The receptors shown here come from a male donor in good health and CMV-seronegative.

This chain connects TRBV28 to TRBJ2-1; TRBD2 matches at 8 bases. This CDR3 is 15 amino acids long. Germline V gives CDR1 MDHEN, CDR2 SYDVKM. With V trimmed by 4 bases and J by 3 bases, 5 bases remained unmatched. CDR3 sequence (DNA): TGTGCCAGCAGTTGGGGACTAGGTAACTACAATGAGCAGTTCTTC. The encoded protein is CASSWGLGNYNEQFF.

The J gene is TRBJ2-2, the V gene TRBV4-3; 8 bases match TRBD2. This CDR3 has 19 amino acids. The V gene end was trimmed by 4 bases and the J gene end by 0 bases; junction bases not matched to a gene: 13. CDR1 is LGHNA, CDR2 YSLEER, per germline. The CDR3 sequence: CASSRRTGGGRANTGELFF. The CDR3 region has the DNA TGCGCCAGCAGCCGCAGGACGGGAGGGGGGAGGGCGAACACCGGGGAGCTGTTTTTT.

This chain links TRBV9 with TRBJ1-1; the D gene is possibly TRBD1 (6 bases). This CDR3 comprises 15 residues. Trimming stripped 2 bases from V and 0 bases from J, with 11 bases between. The germline gives CDR1 SGDLS, CDR2 YYNGEE. The CDR3: CASSVEDRLNTEAFF. In nucleotides, the CDR3 is TGTGCCAGCAGCGTCGAAGACAGGTTGAACACTGAAGCTTTCTTT.

This clone came up once. This rearrangement joins TRBV5-1 to TRBJ1-1; the match to TRBD1 covers 10 bases. Germline V gene lookup returns CDR1 SGHRS and CDR2 YFSETQ. The CDR3 consists of 15 residues. Germline trimming cut 4 bases from V and 1 base from J; bases unmatched to any gene: 4. The CDR3 DNA reads TGCGCCAGCAGCCTACGGACAGGGGGGAACACTGAAGCTTTCTTT. It is translated as CASSLRTGGNTEAFF.

The V and J genes are TRBV30 and TRBJ2-3; D is unresolved. V gave up 1 base and J gave up 1 base, with 9 bases separating them. The CDR3 has 14 amino acids. Looked up from germline, CDR1 is GTSNPN and CDR2 is SVGIG (reference sequence). The CDR3 DNA sequence: TGTGCCTGGAGTGCTAACTTTGGCACAGATACGCAGTATTTT. It translates to CAWSANFGTDTQYF.

The chain employs TRBV28 and TRBJ2-7; D is unclear. The CDR3 sequence is 14 residues long. The germline V gene has CDR1 MDHEN and CDR2 SYDVKM. V lost 5 bases and J 1 base, leaving 12 bases between the germline ends. In DNA, the CDR3 is TGTGCCAGCAGTCCCCCCGCGCATTCCTACGAGCAGTACTTC. The encoded protein is CASSPPAHSYEQYF.

V is TRBV28 and J is TRBJ2-7; TRBD1 matches at 7 bases. The CDR3 extends over 16 amino acids. The V gene end was trimmed by 1 base and the J gene end by 0 bases; junction bases not matched to a gene: 6. Germline V gene sequence: CDR1 MDHEN, CDR2 SYDVKM. This chain's CDR3 is CASSLFPTGSSYEQYF. The CDR3 bases are TGTGCCAGCAGTTTATTTCCGACAGGGAGCTCCTACGAGCAGTACTTC.

The J gene is TRBJ2-1, the V gene TRBV7-3, with D tentatively TRBD1 (6 bases). Per the germline V gene, CDR1 is SGHTA and CDR2 is FQGTGA. Trimming removed 4 bases at V and 5 bases at J, with 15 bases between. CDR3 length: 15 residues. CDR3 sequence (DNA): TGTGCCAGCAGCTCTAGGGACAAACGGGACAATGAGCAGTTCTTC. It is translated as CASSSRDKRDNEQFF.

V gene TRBV11-2 combines with J gene TRBJ1-5, with D hard to call. The CDR3 is made up of 15 amino acids. V was pared by 5 bases and J by 7 bases, with 18 bases between. Per germline, CDR1 SGHAT and CDR2 FQNNGV. CDR3 residues: CASSRSPGDAQPQHF. Written as DNA, the CDR3 is TGTGCCAGCAGCCGCTCCCCCGGAGACGCACAGCCCCAGCATTTT.

This chain uses TRBV6-1 with TRBJ2-3, with TRBD2 as a possible D gene (5 bases). Germline V gene sequence: CDR1 MNHNS, CDR2 SASEGT. CDR3 length: 17 residues. The ends were cut back, 0 bases at V and 1 base at J, with 14 bases in the middle. The CDR3 DNA reads TGTGCCAGCAGTGAAGCGATTAGGGTGGAGGGCACAGATACGCAGTATTTT. It translates to CASSEAIRVEGTDTQYF.

V usage is TRBV7-7 and J usage is TRBJ2-7, with D perhaps TRBD1 (5 bases). The CDR3 length is 13 residues. The germline CDR1 and CDR2 sequences are SSHAT and FNYEAQ (reference sequence). V dropped 5 bases and J dropped 5 bases, with 13 bases sitting between them. The CDR3 DNA follows: TGTGCCAGCAGCCAGGGAAATATCCACGAGCAGTACTTC. Encoded protein: CASSQGNIHEQYF. Full variable domain (remainder filled in from reference TRBV7-7 and TRBJ2-7): GAGVSQSPRYKVTKRGQDVTLRCDPISSHATLYWYQQALGQGPEFLTYFNYEAQPDKSGLPSDRFSAERPEGSISTLTIQRTEQRDSAMYRCASSQGNIHEQYFGPGTRLTVT.

This clone was counted a few times. V usage is TRBV4-1 and J usage is TRBJ2-1, with 9 bases aligning to TRBD2. V shed 4 bases and J 4 bases; nucleotides not matched to a gene: 5. The V gene's germline CDR1 is MGHRA and CDR2 YSYEKL. The CDR3 totals 15 residues. CDR3 protein: CASSRASGIYNEQFF. Here the CDR3 DNA reads TGCGCCAGCAGCCGCGCTAGCGGGATTTACAATGAGCAGTTCTTC.

The chain couples TRBV6-4 to TRBJ2-3; 11 bases are shared with TRBD2. Germline V gene lookup returns CDR1 MRHNA and CDR2 SNTAGT. The length of the CDR3 is 15 residues. V shed 6 bases and J 6 bases; nucleotides not matched to a gene: 8. CDR3 DNA sequence: TGTGCCAGCAGACAACTAGCGGGAGCGGATGATACGCAGTATTTT. This encodes CASRQLAGADDTQYF.

The CDR3 protein is CASEAGLSQPQHF. CDR3 bases: TGTGCCAGCGAGGCGGGGTTAAGTCAGCCCCAGCATTTT. The chain carries TRBV2 and TRBJ1-5, with D uncertain. The CDR3 has 13 amino acids. Germline lookup yields CDR1 SNHLY and CDR2 FYNNEI. V gave up 8 bases and J gave up 6 bases, with 14 bases separating them.

This clone was recorded a few times. The chain recombines TRBV7-2 with TRBJ1-3; D is perhaps TRBD1 (6 bases). This CDR3 comprises 16 residues. Trimming cost V 5 bases and J 0 bases, with 14 bases left between them. CDR1 is SGHTA and CDR2 is FQGNSA in the germline V gene. The CDR3: CASSRTAFSSGNTIYF. For the CDR3, the DNA is TGTGCCAGCAGCCGGACAGCGTTTAGCTCTGGAAACACCATATATTTT.

J is TRBJ2-7 and V is TRBV6-5; D is perhaps TRBD1 (6 bases). Trimming shortened V by 4 bases and J by 2 bases, and 18 bases separated the two germline ends. The CDR3 loop spans 16 amino acids. Germline V gene sequence: CDR1 MNHEY, CDR2 SVGAGI. CDR3 residues: CASSSLTGNLTYEQYF. In DNA form, the CDR3 reads TGTGCCAGCAGTTCCTTAACAGGGAACTTGACCTACGAGCAGTACTTC.

The chain recombines TRBV6-6 with TRBJ2-7; possible D gene TRBD1, 5 bases. V was cut by 5 bases and J by 2 bases, with 16 bases left in between. CDR1 MNHNY and CDR2 SVGAGI come from the germline V gene (reference sequence). The CDR3 has 15 residues. The CDR3 protein is CASSADRPFTYEQYF. The CDR3 DNA reads TGTGCCAGCAGTGCCGACAGACCTTTTACCTACGAGCAGTACTTC.